This T cell receptor (beta chain) was observed in a study of T cell changes during pregnancy in multiple sclerosis. Generated by immunoSEQ multiplex PCR, the TCRdb table keeps only in-frame clones and is missing some. The sample holds about 46,000 clones, 91% seen once. The sample was CD8+ T cells from peripheral blood mononuclear cells, taken after pregnancy. This clonotype was obtained from a female donor with multiple sclerosis, enrolled in a pregnancy study.

For the CDR3, the DNA is TGTGCCGCCGGACATTCGGGTGGCTACACCTTC. Translating it yields CAAGHSGGYTF. The chain recombines TRBV10-3 with TRBJ1-2; weak D call: TRBD1 (5 bases). Trimming stripped 11 bases from V and 7 bases from J, with 14 bases between. This CDR3 region has 11 residues. Germline V CDR1 and CDR2: ENHRY, SYGVKD.